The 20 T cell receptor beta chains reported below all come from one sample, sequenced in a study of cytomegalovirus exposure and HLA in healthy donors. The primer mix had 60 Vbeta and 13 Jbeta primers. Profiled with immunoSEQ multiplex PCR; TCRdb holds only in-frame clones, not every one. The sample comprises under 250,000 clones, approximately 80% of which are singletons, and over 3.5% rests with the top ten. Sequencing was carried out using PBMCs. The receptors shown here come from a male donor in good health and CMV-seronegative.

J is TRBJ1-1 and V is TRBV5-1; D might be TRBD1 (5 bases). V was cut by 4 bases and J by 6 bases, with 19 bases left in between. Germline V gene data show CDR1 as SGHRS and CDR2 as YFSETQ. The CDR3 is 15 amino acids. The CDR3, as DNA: TGCGCCAGCAGCCCATCCGGGGGAGGCTGGTCTGAAGCTTTCTTT. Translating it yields CASSPSGGGWSEAFF. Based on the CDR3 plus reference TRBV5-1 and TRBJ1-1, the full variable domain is KAGVTQTPRYLIKTRGQQVTLSCSPISGHRSVSWYQQTPGQGLQFLFEYFSETQRNKGNFPGRFSGRQFSNSRSEMNVSTLELGDSALYLCASSPSGGGWSEAFFGQGTRLTVV.

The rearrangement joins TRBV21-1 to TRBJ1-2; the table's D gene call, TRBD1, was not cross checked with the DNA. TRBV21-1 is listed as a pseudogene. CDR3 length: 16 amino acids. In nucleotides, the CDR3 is TGTGCCAGCACAGGTAACCGGACAGGCTACAACTATGGCTACACCTTC. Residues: CASTGNRTGYNYGYTF.

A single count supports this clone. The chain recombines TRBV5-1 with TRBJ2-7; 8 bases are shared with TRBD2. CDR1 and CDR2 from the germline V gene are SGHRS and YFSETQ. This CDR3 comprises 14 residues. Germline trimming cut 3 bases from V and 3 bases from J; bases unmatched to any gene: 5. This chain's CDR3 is CASSSFGRDYEQYF. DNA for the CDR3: TGCGCCAGCAGCTCCTTCGGGAGGGACTACGAGCAGTACTTC.

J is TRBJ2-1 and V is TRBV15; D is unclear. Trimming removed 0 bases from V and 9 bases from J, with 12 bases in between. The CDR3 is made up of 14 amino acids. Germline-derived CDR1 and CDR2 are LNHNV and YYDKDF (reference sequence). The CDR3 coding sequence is TGTGCCACCAGCAGAGATCCCCCCCGGAGTGAGCAGTTCTTC. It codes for CATSRDPPRSEQFF.

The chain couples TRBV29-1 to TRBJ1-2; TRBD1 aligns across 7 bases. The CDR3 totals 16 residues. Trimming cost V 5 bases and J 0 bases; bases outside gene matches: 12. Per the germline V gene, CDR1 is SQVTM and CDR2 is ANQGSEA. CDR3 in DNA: TGCAGCGTTTTAAGAAAGGGGGCTCGTTCTAACTATGGCTACACCTTC. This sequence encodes CSVLRKGARSNYGYTF.

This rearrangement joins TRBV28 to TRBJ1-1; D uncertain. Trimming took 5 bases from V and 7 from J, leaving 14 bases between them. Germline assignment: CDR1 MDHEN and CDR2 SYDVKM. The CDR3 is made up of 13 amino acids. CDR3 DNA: TGTGCCAGCAGTAGGGTTGAGGAGGGTGAAGCTTTCTTT. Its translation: CASSRVEEGEAFF. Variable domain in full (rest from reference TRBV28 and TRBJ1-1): DVKVTQSSRYLVKRTGEKVFLECVQDMDHENMFWYRQDPGLGLRLIYFSYDVKMKEKGDIPEGYSVSREKKERFSLILESASTNQTSMYLCASSRVEEGEAFFGQGTRLTVV.

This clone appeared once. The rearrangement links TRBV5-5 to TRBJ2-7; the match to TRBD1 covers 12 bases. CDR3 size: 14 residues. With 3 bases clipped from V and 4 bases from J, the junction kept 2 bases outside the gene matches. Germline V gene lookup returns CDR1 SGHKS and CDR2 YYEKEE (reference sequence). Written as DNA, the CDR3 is TGTGCCAGCAGCTGGGGACAGGGGGCGTACGAGCAGTACTTC. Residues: CASSWGQGAYEQYF.

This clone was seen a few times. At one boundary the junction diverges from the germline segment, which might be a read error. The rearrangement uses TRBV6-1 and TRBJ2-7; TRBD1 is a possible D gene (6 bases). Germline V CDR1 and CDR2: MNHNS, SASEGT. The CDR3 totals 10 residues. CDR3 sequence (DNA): TGTGCCAGCAGTGAAATCGAACAGGGTTTC. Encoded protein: CASSEIEQGF.

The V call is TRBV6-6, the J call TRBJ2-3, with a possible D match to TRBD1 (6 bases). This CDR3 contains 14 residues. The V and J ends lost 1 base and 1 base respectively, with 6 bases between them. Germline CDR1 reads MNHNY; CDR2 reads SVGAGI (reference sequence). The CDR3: CASSYWTGTDTQYF. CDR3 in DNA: TGTGCCAGCAGTTACTGGACAGGCACAGATACGCAGTATTTT.

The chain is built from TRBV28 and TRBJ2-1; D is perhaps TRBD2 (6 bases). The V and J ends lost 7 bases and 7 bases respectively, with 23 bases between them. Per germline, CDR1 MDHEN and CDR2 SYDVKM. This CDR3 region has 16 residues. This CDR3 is CASTVFSGSPGNEQFF. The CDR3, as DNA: TGTGCCAGCACTGTATTTAGCGGTTCCCCGGGGAATGAGCAGTTCTTC.

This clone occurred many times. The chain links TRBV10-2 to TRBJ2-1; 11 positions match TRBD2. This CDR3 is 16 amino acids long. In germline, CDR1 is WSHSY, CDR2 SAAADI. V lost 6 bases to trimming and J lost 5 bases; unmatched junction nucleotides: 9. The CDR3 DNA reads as TGCGCCAGCAGAGAGATGACTAGCGGGGTCAACAATGAGCAGTTCTTC. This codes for CASREMTSGVNNEQFF.

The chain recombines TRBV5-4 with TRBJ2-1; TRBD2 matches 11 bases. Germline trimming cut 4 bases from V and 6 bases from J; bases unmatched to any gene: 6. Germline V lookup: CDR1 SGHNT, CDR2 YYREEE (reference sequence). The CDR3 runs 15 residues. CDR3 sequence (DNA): TGTGCCAGCAGCAAATATAGCGGGAGGGGCAATGAGCAGTTCTTC. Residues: CASSKYSGRGNEQFF. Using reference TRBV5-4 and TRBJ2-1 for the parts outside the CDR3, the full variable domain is ETGVTQSPTHLIKTRGQQVTLRCSSQSGHNTVSWYQQALGQGPQFIFQYYREEENGRGNFPPRFSGLQFPNYSSELNVNALELDDSALYLCASSKYSGRGNEQFFGPGTRLTVL.

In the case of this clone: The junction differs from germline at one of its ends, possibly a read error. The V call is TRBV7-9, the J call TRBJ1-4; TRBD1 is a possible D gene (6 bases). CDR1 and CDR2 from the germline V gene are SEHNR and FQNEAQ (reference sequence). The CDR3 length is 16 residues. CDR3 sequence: CSSSGGHLLSNEKLFF. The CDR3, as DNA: TGTTCCAGCAGCGGGGGACACCTTCTATCTAATGAAAAACTGTTTTTT.

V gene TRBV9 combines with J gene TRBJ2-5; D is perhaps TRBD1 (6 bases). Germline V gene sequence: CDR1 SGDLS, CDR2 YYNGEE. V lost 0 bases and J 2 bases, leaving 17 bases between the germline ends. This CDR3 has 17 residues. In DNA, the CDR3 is TGTGCCAGCAGCGTAGGAGGTCGACGGACAGAACAAGAGACCCAGTACTTC. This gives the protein CASSVGGRRTEQETQYF. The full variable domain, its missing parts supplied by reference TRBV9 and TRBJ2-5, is DSGVTQTPKHLITATGQRVTLRCSPRSGDLSVYWYQQSLDQGLQFLIQYYNGEERAKGNILERFSAQQFPDLHSELNLSSLELGDSALYFCASSVGGRRTEQETQYFGPGTRLLVL.

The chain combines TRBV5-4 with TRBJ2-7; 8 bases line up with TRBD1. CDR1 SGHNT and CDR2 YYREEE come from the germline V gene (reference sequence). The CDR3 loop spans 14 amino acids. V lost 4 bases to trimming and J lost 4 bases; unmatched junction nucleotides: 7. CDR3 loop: CASSPGQGAYEQYF. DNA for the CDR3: TGTGCCAGCAGCCCTGGACAGGGTGCATACGAGCAGTACTTC.

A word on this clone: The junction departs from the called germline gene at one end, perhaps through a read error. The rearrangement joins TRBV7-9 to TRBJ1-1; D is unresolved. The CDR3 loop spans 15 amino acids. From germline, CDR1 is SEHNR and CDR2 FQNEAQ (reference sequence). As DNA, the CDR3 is TGTTCCAGCAGCTTAGGAATCGGTGAGAACACTGAAGCTTTCTTT. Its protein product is CSSSLGIGENTEAFF. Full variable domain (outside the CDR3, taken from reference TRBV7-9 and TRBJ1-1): DTGVSQNPRHKITKRGQNVTFRCDPISEHNRLYWYRQTLGQGPEFLTYFQNEAQLEKSRLLSDRFSAERPKGSFSTLEIQRTEQGDSAMYLCSSSLGIGENTEAFFGQGTRLTVV.

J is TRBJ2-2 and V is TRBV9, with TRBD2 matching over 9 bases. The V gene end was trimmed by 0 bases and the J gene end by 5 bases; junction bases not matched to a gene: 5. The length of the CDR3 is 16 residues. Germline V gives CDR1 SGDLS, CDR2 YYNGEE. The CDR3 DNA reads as TGTGCCAGCAGCGTAGACGGGGCGGGGGGGACCGGGGAGCTGTTTTTT. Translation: CASSVDGAGGTGELFF.

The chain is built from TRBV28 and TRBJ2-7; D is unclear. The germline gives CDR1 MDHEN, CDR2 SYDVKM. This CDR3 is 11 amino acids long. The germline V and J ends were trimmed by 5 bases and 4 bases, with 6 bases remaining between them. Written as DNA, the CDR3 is TGTGCCAGCAGTCCCAGATACGAGCAGTACTTC. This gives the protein CASSPRYEQYF.

The CDR3 here is CASSPWGQPSSGNTIYF. CDR3 sequence (DNA): TGTGCCAGCTCACCATGGGGACAACCTAGCTCTGGAAACACCATATATTTT. This chain connects TRBV18 to TRBJ1-3; tentative D call: TRBD1 (6 bases). The CDR3 consists of 17 residues. Germline CDR1 KGHSH, CDR2 LQKENI. Trimming cost V 2 bases and J 0 bases, with 14 bases left between them.

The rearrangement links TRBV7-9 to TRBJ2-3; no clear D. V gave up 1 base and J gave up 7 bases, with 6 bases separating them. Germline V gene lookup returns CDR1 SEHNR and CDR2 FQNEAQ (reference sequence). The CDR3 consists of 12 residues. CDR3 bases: TGTGCCAGCAGCTTAGAACTCTATACGCAGTATTTT. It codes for CASSLELYTQYF.